This TCR beta chain appears in the sequencing data of a study of blood T cell repertoires in COVID-19. CDR3 size: 16 residues. Deletions cut 6 bases from V and 4 bases from J, with 18 bases between. Germline assignment: CDR1 MNHEY and CDR2 SMNVEV (reference sequence). Assay used: immunoSEQ multiplex PCR; TCRdb lists only in-frame clones, some missing. This sample has under 150,000 clones; 85% to 90% occur once, and the top ten carry roughly 3%. The source material was peripheral blood. This receptor was taken from a woman aged 55-69 years with active COVID-19. The genes are TRBV27 and TRBJ1-4; D may be TRBD1 (5 bases). Here the CDR3 reads CASSPRGRGNNEKLFF. The CDR3, as DNA: TGTGCCAGCAGCCCGCGCGGGAGGGGAAATAATGAAAAACTGTTTTTT.